These 18 T cell receptor beta chains share one sample of origin, sequenced in a study. TCRdb analysed the RT-PCR reads with MiXCR anew, one entry per CDR3 protein. The sample shows about 680,000 distinct CDR3 sequences, 12% to 15% of them seen only once. The sample consisted of memory CD4+ T cells from blood. The source of these receptors is a female donor in good health, serving as a healthy control.

The chain uses TRBV9 and TRBJ2-5; D not resolved. V was pared by 4 bases and J by 1 base, with 17 bases between. Germline CDR1 and CDR2: SGDLS and YYNGEE. The CDR3 has 16 residues. CDR3 protein: CASSPHPNRGQETQYF. In DNA, the CDR3 is TGTGCCAGCAGCCCCCACCCGAACAGAGGCCAAGAGACCCAGTACTTC.

The chain has TRBV2 and TRBJ2-7; D possibly corresponds to TRBD1 (5 bases). Germline CDR1 is SNHLY and CDR2 is FYNNEI. V was trimmed by 6 bases and J by 6 bases, leaving 12 bases between them. This CDR3 spans 12 amino acids. CDR3 protein: CASRGDGSEQYF. The CDR3 DNA reads TGTGCCAGCAGAGGGGATGGGTCCGAGCAGTACTTC.

This clonotype was found many times. This rearrangement joins TRBV20-1 to TRBJ1-3, with D possibly being TRBD1 (5 bases). The CDR3 is 13 amino acids. With 0 bases removed from V and 11 bases from J, the gap between germline ends came to 14 bases. Germline V lookup: CDR1 DFQATT, CDR2 SNEGSKA (reference sequence). CDR3 protein: CSARDNGGLAIYF. CDR3 coding DNA: TGCAGTGCTAGAGATAACGGGGGTCTCGCCATATATTTT.

The sample holds a few counts of this clonotype. The genes are TRBV20-1 and TRBJ2-1, with 13 bases fitting TRBD2. V lost 5 bases and J lost 7; bases outside the gene matches: 8. The CDR3 runs 15 residues. Germline V CDR1 and CDR2: DFQATT, SNEGSKA (reference sequence). CDR3 sequence (DNA): TGCAGTGCTTGGACTAGCGGGAGTACTTTGAATGAGCAGTTCTTC. Its protein product is CSAWTSGSTLNEQFF.

The chain uses TRBV7-2 and TRBJ2-7; 10 bases map to TRBD2. This CDR3 contains 14 residues. V trimming: 2 bases; J trimming: 7 bases; junction bases outside the gene matches: 5. The germline gives CDR1 SGHTA, CDR2 FQGNSA. This CDR3 reads CASSLLAGVEEQYF. The CDR3 nucleotides read TGTGCCAGCAGCTTACTAGCGGGGGTGGAGGAGCAGTACTTC.

In this sample, this clonotype turned up many times. This rearrangement joins TRBV6-5 to TRBJ2-1, with 7 bases that match TRBD1. CDR3 length: 15 amino acids. CDR1 is MNHEY, CDR2 SVGAGI, per germline. After removal of 8 bases from V and 0 bases from J, the junction contained 7 bases not matched to a gene. CDR3 region: CASSPPGGSYNEQFF. CDR3 DNA: TGTGCCAGCTCCCCCCCAGGGGGCTCCTACAATGAGCAGTTCTTC.

The chain links TRBV7-2 to TRBJ2-7, with TRBD2 identical over 8 bases. J gave up 5 bases and V 6 bases, and 9 bases lay outside the gene matches. In germline, CDR1 is SGHTA, CDR2 FQGNSA. This CDR3 contains 14 residues. The CDR3 protein is CASRKGLAGDEQYF. CDR3 in DNA: TGTGCCAGCAGAAAAGGACTAGCCGGCGACGAGCAGTACTTC.

This clonotype showed up just a few times. The J gene is TRBJ1-6, the V gene TRBV20-1; D is unresolved. Germline V gives CDR1 DFQATT, CDR2 SNEGSKA (reference sequence). CDR3 size: 12 residues. V lost 0 bases and J 10 bases, leaving 7 bases between the germline ends. The DNA for the CDR3 is TGCAGTGCTAGAGATCTTGGGTCACCCCTCCACTTT. Its translation is CSARDLGSPLHF.

The chain employs TRBV12-3 or TRBV12-4 and TRBJ2-1; the match to TRBD2 covers 8 bases. This CDR3 comprises 15 residues. V was clipped by 3 bases and J by 4 bases; unmatched bases: 5. The CDR3 sequence is CASSLGTSTYNEQFF. The CDR3 DNA reads as TGTGCCAGCAGTTTGGGGACTAGTACTTACAATGAGCAGTTCTTC.

This rearrangement joins TRBV5-4 to TRBJ2-5; 9 positions match TRBD1. The germline gives CDR1 SGHNT, CDR2 YYREEE (reference sequence). The CDR3 has 15 residues. Trimming removed 5 bases from V and 2 bases from J; junction bases left unmatched: 7. CDR3 sequence reads: CASSPGTGPQETQYF. The CDR3, as DNA: TGTGCCAGCAGTCCCGGGACAGGGCCTCAAGAGACCCAGTACTTC.

This clonotype was picked up many times. J is TRBJ2-5 and V is TRBV10-3; either TRBD1 or TRBD2 may fit D (5 bases each). The CDR3 is 14 residues long. CDR1 and CDR2 (germline): ENHRY, SYGVKD. Trimming removed 9 bases from V and 4 bases from J, with 18 bases in between. Here the CDR3 DNA reads TGTGCCATAGGGGAAGGGTATGGGAGAGAGACCCAGTACTTC. This encodes CAIGEGYGRETQYF.

This chain connects TRBV24-1 to TRBJ2-5, with unresolved D. Deletions cut 5 bases from V and 7 bases from J, with 13 bases between. This CDR3 contains 13 residues. CDR1 and CDR2 (germline): KGHDR, SFDVKD. The CDR3, as DNA: TGTGCCACCAGTGGTGACACCTTAGGGACCCAGTACTTC. Translating gives CATSGDTLGTQYF.

The sample holds many counts of this clonotype. The rearrangement uses TRBV10-3 and TRBJ2-5; either TRBD1 or TRBD2 may fit D (5 bases each). CDR3 length: 12 amino acids. Trimming pared 7 bases from V and 7 bases from J, leaving 13 bases between. Germline V gene data show CDR1 as ENHRY and CDR2 as SYGVKD. CDR3 amino acids: CAIKNGDGTQYF. As DNA, the CDR3 is TGTGCCATCAAAAACGGGGACGGGACCCAGTACTTC.

This clonotype was seen only a few times. The chain's CDR3 is CASSLGPTREQFF. The CDR3 DNA sequence: TGTGCCAGCAGCCTTGGACCCACTCGAGAGCAGTTCTTC. V gene TRBV7-2 combines with J gene TRBJ2-1; D not certain. Germline-derived CDR1 and CDR2 are SGHTA and FQGNSA. The CDR3 has 13 amino acids. V shed 5 bases and J shed 10 bases, with 15 bases lying between them.

This clonotype was counted between two and nine times. The chain is built from TRBV27 and TRBJ2-3; weak D call: TRBD1 (5 bases). CDR1 is MNHEY and CDR2 is SMNVEV in the germline V gene (reference sequence). Trimming shortened V by 8 bases and J by 0 bases, and 9 bases separated the two germline ends. CDR3 size: 13 residues. The CDR3 DNA follows: TGTGCCAGCGGACACGCAAGCACAGATACGCAGTATTTT. This encodes CASGHASTDTQYF.

This clonotype was counted a few times. The rearrangement links TRBV15 to TRBJ1-1, with 8 positions matching TRBD1. CDR1 is LNHNV, CDR2 YYDKDF, per germline (reference sequence). The CDR3 loop spans 14 amino acids. After removal of 7 bases from V and 0 bases from J, the junction contained 4 bases not matched to a gene. DNA for the CDR3: TGTGCCACCATTCCGACAGGGGTGAACACTGAAGCTTTCTTT. Encoded protein: CATIPTGVNTEAFF.

Many counts were recorded for this clonotype. The rearrangement uses TRBV6-5 and TRBJ2-6; possibly TRBD1 for D (6 bases). Germline V lookup: CDR1 MNHEY, CDR2 SVGAGI. The CDR3 extends over 15 amino acids. V shed 6 bases and J shed 0 bases, with 9 bases lying between them. This chain's CDR3 is CASRPTGSGANVLTF. The CDR3 nucleotides are TGTGCCAGCAGACCGACAGGCTCTGGGGCCAACGTCCTGACTTTC.

This clonotype showed up many times. V is TRBV5-1 and J is TRBJ2-5; the D gene is possibly TRBD1 (5 bases). Between the trimmed V and J ends, which lost 4 bases and 6 bases, there was a span of 13 bases. The CDR3 covers 13 residues. Germline V gene sequence: CDR1 SGHRS, CDR2 YFSETQ. The CDR3 here is CASSVDTRKTQYF. For the CDR3, the DNA is TGCGCCAGCAGCGTGGACACCAGGAAGACCCAGTACTTC.